Presented here are 5 T cell receptor beta chains from one specimen sequenced in a study of blood T cell repertoires in COVID-19 (dated by TCRdb to 2020 to 2021). Libraries were prepared through the immunoSEQ multiplex PCR assay. Here the immuneACCESS table is served through TCRdb, limited to in-frame sequences with V and J called. Missing clones are a known gap in these copies; in checked studies unresolved V genes cover under half, and the rest lacks a known reason. The sample table lists about 220,000 clones, 65% to 90% of them with a count of one. Approximately 10% of the sample comes from the top ten. Sequencing input: peripheral blood. All receptors derive from a man aged 50 to 59 with active or convalescent COVID-19.

Notes on this clone: Other nucleotide sequences in the sample specify the same CDR3. This chain joins TRBV5-1 and TRBJ2-2; a weak D match, TRBD1 (5 bases). The CDR3 covers 14 residues. Germline CDR1 reads SGHRS; CDR2 reads YFSETQ. V was shortened by 2 bases and J by 3 bases, with 8 bases between the two germline ends. As DNA, the CDR3 is TGCGCCAGCAGCTTCCAGGGCGACACCGGGGAGCTGTTTTTT. It encodes CASSFQGDTGELFF.

The chain links TRBV6-6 to TRBJ1-1, with D perhaps matching TRBD1 (6 bases). CDR3 size: 16 residues. Germline values: CDR1 MNHNY, CDR2 SVGAGI (reference sequence). The V gene lost 7 bases and the J gene lost 4 bases, with 22 bases spanning the gap. The CDR3 sequence is CASTQRQGNRITEAFF. Here the CDR3 DNA reads TGTGCCAGCACCCAGAGGCAGGGGAATAGAATCACTGAAGCTTTCTTT.

This clone was seen a handful of times. CDR3 amino acids: CASSTPGASNEQFF. DNA for the CDR3: TGTGCCAGTAGTACTCCGGGAGCCAGCAATGAGCAGTTCTTC. The chain couples TRBV19 to TRBJ2-1; perhaps TRBD2 as D (6 bases). The CDR3 extends over 14 amino acids. Between the trimmed V and J ends, which lost 4 bases and 6 bases, there was a span of 13 bases. Germline CDR1 reads LNHDA; CDR2 reads SQIVND (reference sequence).

V is TRBV4-3 and J is TRBJ2-1, with 11 bases aligning to TRBD1. Germline V lookup: CDR1 LGHNA, CDR2 YSLEER. The CDR3 is made up of 16 amino acids. V was pared by 0 bases and J by 7 bases, with 5 bases of the junction left unmatched. CDR3 bases: TGCGCCAGCAGCCAAGATTCTGGGACAGGGGGAAATGAGCAGTTCTTC. Amino acids: CASSQDSGTGGNEQFF.

The V gene is TRBV25-1, the J gene TRBJ1-2, with a possible D match to TRBD1 (6 bases). Germline CDR1 is MGHDK and CDR2 is SYGVNS. Trimming removed 2 bases at V and 4 bases at J, with 20 bases between. CDR3 size: 17 residues. The CDR3 DNA reads TGTGCCAGCAGTGAAGTTGGGGACAAGGAGGCCCTCTATGGCTACACCTTC. Residues: CASSEVGDKEALYGYTF.